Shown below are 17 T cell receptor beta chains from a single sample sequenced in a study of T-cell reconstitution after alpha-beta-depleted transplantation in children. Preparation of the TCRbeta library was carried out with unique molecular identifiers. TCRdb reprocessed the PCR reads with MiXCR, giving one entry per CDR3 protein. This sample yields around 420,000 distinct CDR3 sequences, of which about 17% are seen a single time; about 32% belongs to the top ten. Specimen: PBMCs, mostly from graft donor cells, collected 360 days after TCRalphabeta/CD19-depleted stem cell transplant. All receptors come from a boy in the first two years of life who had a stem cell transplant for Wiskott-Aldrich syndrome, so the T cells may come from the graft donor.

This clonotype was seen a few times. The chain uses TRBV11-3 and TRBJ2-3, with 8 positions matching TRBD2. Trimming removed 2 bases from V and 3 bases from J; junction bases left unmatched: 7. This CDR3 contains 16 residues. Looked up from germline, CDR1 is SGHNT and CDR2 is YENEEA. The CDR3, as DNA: TGTGCCAGCAGCTTAAGGAGCGGGAGCTGGACAGATACGCAGTATTTT. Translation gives CASSLRSGSWTDTQYF.

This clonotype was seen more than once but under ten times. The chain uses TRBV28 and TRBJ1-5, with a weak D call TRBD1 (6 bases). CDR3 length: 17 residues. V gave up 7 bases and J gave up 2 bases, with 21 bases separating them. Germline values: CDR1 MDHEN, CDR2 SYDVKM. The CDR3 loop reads CASNENAGQWGNQPQHF. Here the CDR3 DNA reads TGTGCCAGCAATGAGAATGCGGGACAATGGGGCAATCAGCCCCAGCATTTT.

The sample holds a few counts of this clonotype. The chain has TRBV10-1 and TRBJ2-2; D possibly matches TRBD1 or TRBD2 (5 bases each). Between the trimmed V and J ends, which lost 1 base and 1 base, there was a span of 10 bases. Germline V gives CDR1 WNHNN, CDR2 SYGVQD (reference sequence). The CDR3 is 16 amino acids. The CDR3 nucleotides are TGCGCCAGCAGTGAGTTCGGGACGGAGAACACCGGGGAGCTGTTTTTT. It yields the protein CASSEFGTENTGELFF.

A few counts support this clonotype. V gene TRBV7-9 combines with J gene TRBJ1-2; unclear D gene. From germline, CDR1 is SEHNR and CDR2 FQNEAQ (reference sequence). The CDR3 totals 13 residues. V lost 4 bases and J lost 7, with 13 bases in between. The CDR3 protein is CASSSPTFLGYTF. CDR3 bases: TGTGCCAGCAGCTCGCCAACCTTTCTTGGCTACACCTTC. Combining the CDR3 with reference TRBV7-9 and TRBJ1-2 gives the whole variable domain DTGVSQNPRHKITKRGQNVTFRCDPISEHNRLYWYRQTLGQGPEFLTYFQNEAQLEKSRLLSDRFSAERPKGSFSTLEIQRTEQGDSAMYLCASSSPTFLGYTFGSGTRLTVV.

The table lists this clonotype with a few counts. CDR3 sequence: CASSLATGAPPNEQFF. The CDR3 DNA follows: TGCGCCAGCAGCTTGGCTACAGGGGCCCCTCCGAATGAGCAGTTCTTC. The V call is TRBV5-1, the J call TRBJ2-1; 7 bases match TRBD1. Unmatched junction bases numbered 10, after V lost 0 bases and J lost 7 bases. The germline V gene encodes CDR1 SGHRS and CDR2 YFSETQ. The CDR3 is 16 amino acids.

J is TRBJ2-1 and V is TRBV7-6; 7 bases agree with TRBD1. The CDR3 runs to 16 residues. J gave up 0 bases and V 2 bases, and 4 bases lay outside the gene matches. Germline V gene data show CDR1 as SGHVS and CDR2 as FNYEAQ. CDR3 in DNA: TGTGCCAGCAGCTTATCCGGGACAGCCTCCTACAATGAGCAGTTCTTC. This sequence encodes CASSLSGTASYNEQFF.

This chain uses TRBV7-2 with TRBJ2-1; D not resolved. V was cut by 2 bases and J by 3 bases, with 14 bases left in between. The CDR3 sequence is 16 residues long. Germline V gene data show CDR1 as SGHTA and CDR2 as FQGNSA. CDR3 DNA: TGTGCCAGCAGCTTAATCCCACCGCCCATCTACAATGAGCAGTTCTTC. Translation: CASSLIPPPIYNEQFF.

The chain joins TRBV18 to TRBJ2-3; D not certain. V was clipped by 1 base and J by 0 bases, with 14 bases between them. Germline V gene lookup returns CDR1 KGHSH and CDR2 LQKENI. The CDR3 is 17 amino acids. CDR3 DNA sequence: TGTGCCAGCTCACCACTGCCAGGAGCCTTAAGCACAGATACGCAGTATTTT. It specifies CASSPLPGALSTDTQYF.

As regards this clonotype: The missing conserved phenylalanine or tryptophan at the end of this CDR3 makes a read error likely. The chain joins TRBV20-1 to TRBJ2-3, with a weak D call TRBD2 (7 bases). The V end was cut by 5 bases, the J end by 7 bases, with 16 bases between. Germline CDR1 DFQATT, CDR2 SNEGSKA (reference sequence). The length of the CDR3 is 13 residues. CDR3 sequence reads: CSASQGGGYTQYS. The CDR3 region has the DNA TGCAGTGCTTCACAGGGAGGGGGGTATACGCAGTATTCT.

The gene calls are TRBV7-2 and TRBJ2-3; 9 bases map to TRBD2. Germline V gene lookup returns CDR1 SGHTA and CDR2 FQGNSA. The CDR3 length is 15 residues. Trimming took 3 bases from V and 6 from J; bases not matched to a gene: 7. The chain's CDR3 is CASSLGSGSLDTQYF. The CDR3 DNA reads TGTGCCAGCAGCTTGGGTAGCGGGAGTTTGGATACGCAGTATTTT.

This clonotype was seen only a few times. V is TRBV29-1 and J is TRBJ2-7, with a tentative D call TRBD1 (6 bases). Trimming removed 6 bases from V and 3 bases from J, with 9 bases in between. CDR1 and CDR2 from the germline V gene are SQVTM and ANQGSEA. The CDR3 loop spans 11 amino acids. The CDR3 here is CSVQGGYEQYF. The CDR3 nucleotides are TGCAGCGTGCAAGGGGGCTACGAGCAGTACTTC.

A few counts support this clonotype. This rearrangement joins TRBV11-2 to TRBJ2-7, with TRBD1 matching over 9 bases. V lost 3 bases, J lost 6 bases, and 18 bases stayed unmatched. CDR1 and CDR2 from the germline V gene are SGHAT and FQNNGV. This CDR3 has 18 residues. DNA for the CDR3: TGTGCCAGCAGCTTGGGAATCCGGGACAGGGCGACCTGCTGCGAGCAGTACTTC. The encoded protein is CASSLGIRDRATCCEQYF.

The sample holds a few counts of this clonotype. In nucleotides, the CDR3 is TGTGCCAGCAGCCAAGATTACGGGAGGCCCTACGAGCAGTACTTC. Amino acids: CASSQDYGRPYEQYF. This chain links TRBV4-2 with TRBJ2-7; 7 bases agree with TRBD2. The CDR3 spans 15 residues. Germline V gene lookup returns CDR1 LGHNA and CDR2 YNFKEQ. Trimming took 0 bases from V and 2 from J; bases not matched to a gene: 4.

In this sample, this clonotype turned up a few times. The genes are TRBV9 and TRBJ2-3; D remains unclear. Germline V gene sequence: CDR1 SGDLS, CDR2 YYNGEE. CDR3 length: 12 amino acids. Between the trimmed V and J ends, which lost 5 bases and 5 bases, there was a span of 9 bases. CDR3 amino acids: CASSTVGDTQYF. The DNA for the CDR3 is TGTGCCAGCAGTACAGTCGGAGATACGCAGTATTTT.

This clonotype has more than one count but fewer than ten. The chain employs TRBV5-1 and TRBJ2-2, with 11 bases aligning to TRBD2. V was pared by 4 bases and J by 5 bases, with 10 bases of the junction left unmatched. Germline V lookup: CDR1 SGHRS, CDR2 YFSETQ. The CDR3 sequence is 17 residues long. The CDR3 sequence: CASSTPRLAGHTGELFF. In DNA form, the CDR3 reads TGCGCCAGCAGCACACCAAGACTAGCGGGACATACCGGGGAGCTGTTTTTT. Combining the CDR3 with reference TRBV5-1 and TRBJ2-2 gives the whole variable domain KAGVTQTPRYLIKTRGQQVTLSCSPISGHRSVSWYQQTPGQGLQFLFEYFSETQRNKGNFPGRFSGRQFSNSRSEMNVSTLELGDSALYLCASSTPRLAGHTGELFFGEGSRLTVL.

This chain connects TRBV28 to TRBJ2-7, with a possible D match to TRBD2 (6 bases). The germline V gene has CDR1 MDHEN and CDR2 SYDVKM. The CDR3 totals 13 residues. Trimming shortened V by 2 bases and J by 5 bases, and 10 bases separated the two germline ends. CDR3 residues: CASSLKGRNEQYF. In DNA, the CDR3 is TGTGCCAGCAGTTTAAAGGGGAGGAACGAGCAGTACTTC.

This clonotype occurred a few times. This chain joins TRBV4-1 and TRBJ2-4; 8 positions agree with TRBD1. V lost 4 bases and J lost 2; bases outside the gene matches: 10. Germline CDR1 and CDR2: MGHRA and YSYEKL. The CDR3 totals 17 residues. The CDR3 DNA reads TGCGCCAGCAGCCCGCCCGGACAGGGCAGGACCAAAAACATTCAGTACTTC. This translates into CASSPPGQGRTKNIQYF.